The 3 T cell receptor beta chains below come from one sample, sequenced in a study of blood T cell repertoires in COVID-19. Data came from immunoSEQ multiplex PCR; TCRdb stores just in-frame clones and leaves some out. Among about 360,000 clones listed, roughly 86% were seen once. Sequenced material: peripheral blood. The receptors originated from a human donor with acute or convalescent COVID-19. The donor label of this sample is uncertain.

DNA for the CDR3: TGTGCCAGCAGTTTTCGGGGAGATCAGCCCCAGCATTTT. Encoded protein: CASSFRGDQPQHF. This chain joins TRBV27 and TRBJ1-5; D not resolved. This CDR3 has 13 residues. CDR1 and CDR2 from the germline V gene are MNHEY and SMNVEV (reference sequence). V gave up 3 bases and J gave up 5 bases, with 8 bases separating them.

This chain's CDR3 is CASSPGTDLEAFF. The CDR3, as DNA: TGTGCCAGCAGCCCTGGGACAGACCTTGAAGCTTTCTTT. The V gene is TRBV13, the J gene TRBJ1-1; 7 positions agree with TRBD1. Germline loops: CDR1 PRHDT, CDR2 FYEKMQ (reference sequence). CDR3 size: 13 residues. J gave up 7 bases and V 5 bases, and 7 bases lay outside the gene matches.

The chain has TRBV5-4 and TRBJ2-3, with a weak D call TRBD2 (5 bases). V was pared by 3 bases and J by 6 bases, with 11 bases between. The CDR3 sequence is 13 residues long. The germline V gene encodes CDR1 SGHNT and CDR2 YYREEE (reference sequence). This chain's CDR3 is CASSYQTGDTQYF. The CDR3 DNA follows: TGTGCCAGCAGCTATCAGACGGGGGATACGCAGTATTTT.